This T cell receptor (beta chain) is from a study of patients and donors after allogeneic stem cell transplantation. Via MiXCR, TCRdb re-called the RT-PCR reads, giving one row per CDR3 protein. Of about a million distinct CDR3 sequences detected, more than 15% appear once; the ten largest clones hold around 6%. This clonotype was seen many times. The CDR3 contains 14 residues. The germline V gene encodes CDR1 SGHRS and CDR2 YFSETQ. Trimming left V 0 bases short and J 7 bases short, with 14 bases between. The rearrangement links TRBV5-1 to TRBJ2-7, with D perhaps TRBD2 (7 bases). Sample: blood, either unsorted or a sorted T cell fraction (not recorded which). This receptor was obtained from a human donor who was either an allogeneic HSCT recipient or a stem cell or donor lymphocyte infusion donor (not recorded which). It is not recorded whose cells these are; they may come from a transplant donor. DNA of the CDR3: TGCGCCAGCAGCTTGGGCGGGGGCGCACGGGAGCAGTACTTC. Protein: CASSLGGGAREQYF.